Listed here is a single T cell receptor beta chain. The antigen is undetermined. Primers: 60 Vbeta forward and 13 Jbeta reverse. Sequencing used immunoSEQ multiplex PCR; TCRdb keeps in-frame clones, though not all of them. The repertoire holds some 92,000 clones, with more than 65% as singletons. This record belongs to a study of cytomegalovirus exposure and HLA in healthy donors. The CDR3 has 14 amino acids. V dropped 4 bases and J dropped 1 base, with 11 bases sitting between them. The germline V gene has CDR1 MDHEN and CDR2 SYDVKM. Findings and caveats of the study: Analysis performed later found more than 15,000 TCR beta sequences associated with HLA alleles at 0.05 false discovery rate. In a later analysis, a genetic analysis reported fewer productive-TCR N-insertions in an Asian-associated ancestry cluster than the cohort average.

The material sequenced was PBMCs. J is TRBJ2-7 and V is TRBV28; a possible D gene is TRBD1 (6 bases). This TCR was recovered from a man between 25 and 39 years old in good health and CMV-seronegative. CDR3 amino acids: CASSSRTESYEQYF. For the CDR3, the DNA is TGTGCCAGCAGTTCCCGGACAGAGTCCTACGAGCAGTACTTC.